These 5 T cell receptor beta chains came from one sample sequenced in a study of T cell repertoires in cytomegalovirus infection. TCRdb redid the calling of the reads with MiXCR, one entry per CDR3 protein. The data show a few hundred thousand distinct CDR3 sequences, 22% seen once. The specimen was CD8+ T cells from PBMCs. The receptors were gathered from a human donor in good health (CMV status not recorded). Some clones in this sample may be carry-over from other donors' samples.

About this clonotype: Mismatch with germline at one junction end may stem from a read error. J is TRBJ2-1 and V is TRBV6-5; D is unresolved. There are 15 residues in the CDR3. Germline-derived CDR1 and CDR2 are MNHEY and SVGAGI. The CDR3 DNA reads TGTGTCAGCCAGGTATCCAGTTCCTCCTACAATGAGCAGTTCTTC. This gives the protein CVSQVSSSSYNEQFF.

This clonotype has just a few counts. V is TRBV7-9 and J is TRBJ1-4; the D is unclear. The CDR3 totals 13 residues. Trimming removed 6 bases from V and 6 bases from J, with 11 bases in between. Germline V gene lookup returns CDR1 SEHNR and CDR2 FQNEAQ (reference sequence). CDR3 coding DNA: TGTGCCAGCAGTTCACGGGCCGATGAAAAACTGTTTTTT. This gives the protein CASSSRADEKLFF. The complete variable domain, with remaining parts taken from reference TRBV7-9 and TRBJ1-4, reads DTGVSQNPRHKITKRGQNVTFRCDPISEHNRLYWYRQTLGQGPEFLTYFQNEAQLEKSRLLSDRFSAERPKGSFSTLEIQRTEQGDSAMYLCASSSRADEKLFFGSGTQLSVL.

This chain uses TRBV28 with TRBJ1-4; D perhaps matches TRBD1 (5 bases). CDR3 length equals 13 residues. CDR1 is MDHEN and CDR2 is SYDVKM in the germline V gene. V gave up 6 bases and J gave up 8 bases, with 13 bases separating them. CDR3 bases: TGTGCCAGCAGGTCATGGGGCTGGGAAAAACTGTTTTTT. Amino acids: CASRSWGWEKLFF.

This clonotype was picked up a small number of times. CDR3 coding DNA: TGCGCCAGCAGCCAAGATCGGAAAGATATGAACACCGGGGAGCTGTTTTTT. Amino acids: CASSQDRKDMNTGELFF. The chain recombines TRBV4-1 with TRBJ2-2, with D hard to call. This CDR3 is built from 17 residues. The germline gives CDR1 MGHRA, CDR2 YSYEKL. V was pared by 0 bases and J by 1 base, with 12 bases between.

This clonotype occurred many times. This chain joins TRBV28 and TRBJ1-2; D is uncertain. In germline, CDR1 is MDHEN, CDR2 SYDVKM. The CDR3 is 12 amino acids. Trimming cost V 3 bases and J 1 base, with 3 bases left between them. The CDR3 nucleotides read TGTGCCAGCAGTTTCCGTAACTATGGCTACACCTTC. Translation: CASSFRNYGYTF.